The next 18 T cell receptor beta chains were all read from a single sample in a study of T-cell reconstitution after alpha-beta-depleted transplantation in children. Using unique molecular identifiers, the investigators prepared the TCRbeta library. One entry per CDR3 protein results from TCRdb running MiXCR on the PCR reads. The data contain some 190,000 distinct CDR3 sequences, over 8.5% of them seen just once; the ten biggest clones take up 13%. The specimen comprised PBMCs, sampled before TCRalphabeta/CD19-depleted stem cell transplant. All receptors come from a boy aged 2 to 10 with acute myeloid leukemia, due to receive a stem cell transplant.

In this sample, this clonotype turned up many times. CDR3: CASSLEGVNYGYTF. CDR3 nucleotide sequence: TGCGCCAGCAGCTTGGAGGGGGTTAACTATGGCTACACCTTC. This chain uses TRBV5-1 with TRBJ1-2; maybe TRBD1 (6 bases). Germline-derived CDR1 and CDR2 are SGHRS and YFSETQ. Trimming stripped 0 bases from V and 1 base from J, with 7 bases between. The CDR3 has 14 residues.

This clonotype was picked up many times. This chain connects TRBV3-1 to TRBJ1-1; the D is unclear. Germline CDR1 reads LGHDT; CDR2 reads YNNKEL (reference sequence). The length of the CDR3 is 14 residues. The V gene lost 8 bases and the J gene lost 0 bases, with 13 bases spanning the gap. CDR3 amino acids: CASSQRGMNTEAFF. As DNA, the CDR3 is TGTGCCAGCTCACAACGTGGTATGAACACTGAAGCTTTCTTT.

Worth noting for this clonotype: It may be a read error: a sequence one base away is much more abundant. CDR3 residues: CASSLPGGSGDGHTF. DNA of the CDR3: TGTGCCAGCAGCCTCCCGGGCGGGAGCGGGGATGGCCACACCTTC. V and J are TRBV7-2 and TRBJ1-2, with no clear D. Germline-derived CDR1 and CDR2 are SGHTA and FQGNSA. This CDR3 is 15 amino acids long. Using reference TRBV7-2 and TRBJ1-2 for the parts outside the CDR3, the full variable domain is GAGVSQSPSNKVTEKGKDVELRCDPISGHTALYWYRQSLGQGLEFLIYFQGNSAPDKSGLPSDRFSAERTGGSVSTLTIQRTQQEDSAVYLCASSLPGGSGDGHTFGSGTRLTVV.

The table lists this clonotype with many counts. The CDR3, as DNA: TGTGCCAGCAGCCCCCCGGAGGGTGTGAACACTGAAGCTTTCTTT. Translating gives CASSPPEGVNTEAFF. The gene calls are TRBV3-1 and TRBJ1-1; D not certain. This CDR3 is built from 15 residues. Trimming shortened V by 4 bases and J by 0 bases, and 12 bases separated the two germline ends. The germline gives CDR1 LGHDT, CDR2 YNNKEL (reference sequence). The complete variable domain, with remaining parts taken from reference TRBV3-1 and TRBJ1-1, reads DTAVSQTPKYLVTQMGNDKSIKCEQNLGHDTMYWYKQDSKKFLKIMFSYNNKELIINETVPNRFSPKSPDKAHLNLHINSLELGDSAVYFCASSPPEGVNTEAFFGQGTRLTVV.

This clonotype was seen ten or more times. The gene calls are TRBV20-1 and TRBJ2-3, with a tentative D call TRBD2 (7 bases). There are 16 residues in the CDR3. Germline V lookup: CDR1 DFQATT, CDR2 SNEGSKA (reference sequence). V lost 0 bases and J lost 4, with 17 bases in between. Here the CDR3 DNA reads TGCAGTGCTAGAGATGTTGGGGGGGCGTACGCAGATACGCAGTATTTT. It is translated as CSARDVGGAYADTQYF.

This clonotype came up many times. V and J are TRBV14 and TRBJ1-2; D perhaps matches TRBD1 (6 bases). There are 12 residues in the CDR3. With 4 bases removed from V and 5 bases from J, the gap between germline ends came to 8 bases. Germline V lookup: CDR1 SGHDN, CDR2 FVKESK. DNA of the CDR3: TGTGCCAGCAGCCGCAGGGGTTATGGCTACACCTTC. This codes for CASSRRGYGYTF.

The chain employs TRBV18 and TRBJ1-1; D may be TRBD1 (5 bases). The CDR3 loop spans 15 amino acids. Trimming pared 2 bases from V and 4 bases from J, leaving 14 bases between. CDR1 is KGHSH, CDR2 LQKENI, per germline. As DNA, the CDR3 is TGTGCCAGCTCACCAATGAGGGGCCAGGGCACTGAAGCTTTCTTT. This codes for CASSPMRGQGTEAFF.

In this sample, this clonotype turned up many times. The chain couples TRBV7-6 to TRBJ1-3, with D possibly being TRBD1 (5 bases). The V gene lost 0 bases and the J gene lost 0 bases, with 12 bases spanning the gap. Looked up from germline, CDR1 is SGHVS and CDR2 is FNYEAQ. The CDR3 is made up of 17 amino acids. The CDR3 DNA follows: TGTGCCAGCAGCTTAGCGGGACGGGTCGACTCTGGAAACACCATATATTTT. This codes for CASSLAGRVDSGNTIYF.

This clonotype appeared many times. The chain uses TRBV12-3 or TRBV12-4 and TRBJ2-5, with D maybe TRBD1 (5 bases). The CDR3 loop spans 17 amino acids. Trimming pared 7 bases from V and 5 bases from J, leaving 26 bases between. As DNA, the CDR3 is TGTGCCAGCAAAGGGATAGGACAAGAGTGGACGTCGGAGACCCAGTACTTC. Encoded protein: CASKGIGQEWTSETQYF.

This clonotype was counted many times. J is TRBJ2-1 and V is TRBV5-1, with no clear D. Germline CDR1 and CDR2: SGHRS and YFSETQ. The CDR3 covers 14 residues. The germline V and J ends were trimmed by 7 bases and 0 bases, with 11 bases remaining between them. For the CDR3, the DNA is TGCGCCAGCGGTTTGGAGAGCTCCTACAATGAGCAGTTCTTC. Translated: CASGLESSYNEQFF.

This clonotype was recorded at least ten times. The rearrangement links TRBV20-1 to TRBJ2-1; TRBD1 agrees at 8 bases. Germline V gene sequence: CDR1 DFQATT, CDR2 SNEGSKA (reference sequence). Germline trimming cut 7 bases from V and 3 bases from J; bases unmatched to any gene: 5. The CDR3 is made up of 13 amino acids. Written as DNA, the CDR3 is TGCAGTGGGATGGACAGGGTCTACAATGAGCAGTTCTTC. Its translation: CSGMDRVYNEQFF.

Many counts were recorded for this clonotype. The chain joins TRBV29-1 to TRBJ1-2; no clear D. Trimming removed 6 bases from V and 2 bases from J, with 13 bases in between. CDR3 length: 13 amino acids. Germline CDR1 SQVTM, CDR2 ANQGSEA. In DNA, the CDR3 is TGCAGCGTCCTGACGGAGGAAAACTATGGCTACACCTTC. Translated, it gives CSVLTEENYGYTF.

This clonotype has ten or more counts. This sequence joins TRBV20-1 and TRBJ2-1, with 7 bases that match TRBD2. Germline V gives CDR1 DFQATT, CDR2 SNEGSKA (reference sequence). CDR3 length: 14 amino acids. V was clipped by 2 bases and J by 4 bases; unmatched bases: 5. The CDR3: CSARSGRGYNEQFF. DNA for the CDR3: TGCAGTGCTAGAAGTGGGAGGGGATACAATGAGCAGTTCTTC.

In its sample, this clonotype was seen many times. This chain links TRBV7-2 with TRBJ2-1, with 10 nucleotides matching TRBD2. Germline-derived CDR1 and CDR2 are SGHTA and FQGNSA. The CDR3 totals 15 residues. J was trimmed by 2 bases and V by 5 bases; bases with no gene match: 3. The CDR3 region is CASSVGTSAYNEQFF. The CDR3 DNA sequence: TGTGCCAGCAGCGTGGGGACTAGCGCCTACAATGAGCAGTTCTTC.

This clonotype appeared many times. The chain combines TRBV12-3 or TRBV12-4 with TRBJ2-1; maybe TRBD1 (7 bases). The CDR3 is made up of 15 amino acids. The germline V and J ends were trimmed by 3 bases and 7 bases, with 16 bases remaining between them. CDR3 residues: CASSLDVTGRNEQFF. The CDR3 DNA reads TGTGCCAGCAGTTTGGATGTGACAGGGAGGAATGAGCAGTTCTTC.

This clonotype was detected many times. The chain combines TRBV20-1 with TRBJ1-4; D is unclear. Deletions cut 3 bases from V and 4 bases from J, with 15 bases between. The CDR3 has 15 residues. Per germline, CDR1 DFQATT and CDR2 SNEGSKA (reference sequence). CDR3 protein: CSASPAAAGNEKLFF. For the CDR3, the DNA is TGCAGTGCTAGTCCTGCCGCGGCTGGTAATGAAAAACTGTTTTTT.

This clonotype was recorded many times. This chain connects TRBV20-1 to TRBJ1-6; 8 bases line up with TRBD1. The CDR3 sequence is 16 residues long. V was clipped by 0 bases and J by 9 bases; unmatched bases: 10. Germline CDR1 DFQATT, CDR2 SNEGSKA (reference sequence). The CDR3 sequence: CSARDWQDRVLSPLHF. CDR3 nucleotide sequence: TGCAGTGCTAGAGATTGGCAGGACAGGGTTCTTTCACCCCTCCACTTT.

In its sample, this clonotype was seen many times. This chain links TRBV12-3 or TRBV12-4 with TRBJ2-5; TRBD2 matches at 7 bases. The CDR3 length is 13 residues. V lost 8 bases to trimming and J lost 5 bases; unmatched junction nucleotides: 8. In nucleotides, the CDR3 is TGTGCCAGCCGGGAGGAGGGTAGCGAGACCCAGTACTTC. This gives the protein CASREEGSETQYF.